Sequencing of this TCR beta chain was carried out in a study of neurological immune-mediated disorders. The study's findings and limits: One related-CDR3 cluster, found by phylogenetic grouping, held repertoires of 18 of 34 multiple sclerosis patients and is a possible signature. The level of TCR clonal expansion was highest in patients with HTLV-1-associated myelopathy and lowest in multiple sclerosis, where it fell below the level seen in healthy controls.

cDNA synthesis was performed by 5'RACE with 10-nucleotide random UMIs. Over 180 million TCR-beta sequences (from 15-18 subjects) were yielded by each sequencing run. TCRdb itself ran the 5' RACE reads through MiXCR, one entry per CDR3 protein. The data hold roughly 52,000 distinct CDR3 sequences, with about 5.6% observed a single time. This clonotype was counted at least ten times. Its antigen is currently unknown. In germline, CDR1 is LNHNV, CDR2 YYDKDF (reference sequence). Trimming stripped 5 bases from V and 3 bases from J, with 8 bases between. The CDR3 is 13 amino acids. This chain uses TRBV15 with TRBJ1-3; the D gene is possibly TRBD1 (6 bases). Sequences were obtained from CD4+ T cells from blood. This sequence was found in a woman aged 18-29 years with multiple sclerosis. The CDR3 DNA is TGTGCCACCAGCGGGGACATTGGAAACACCATATATTTT. Translation: CATSGDIGNTIYF.